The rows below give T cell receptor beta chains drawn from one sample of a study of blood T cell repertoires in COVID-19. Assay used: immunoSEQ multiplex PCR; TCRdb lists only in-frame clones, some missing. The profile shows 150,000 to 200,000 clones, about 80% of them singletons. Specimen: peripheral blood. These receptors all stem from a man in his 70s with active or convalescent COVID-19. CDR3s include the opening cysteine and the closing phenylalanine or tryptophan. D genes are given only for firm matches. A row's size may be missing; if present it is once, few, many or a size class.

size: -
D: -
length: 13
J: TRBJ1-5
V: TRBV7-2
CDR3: CASSQDSHQPQHF
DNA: TGTGCCAGCAGCCAGGACAGCCATCAGCCCCAGCATTTT

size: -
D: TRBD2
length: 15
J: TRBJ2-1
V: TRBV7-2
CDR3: CASSSGGLAGNEQFF
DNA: TGTGCCAGCAGCTCCGGTGGACTAGCGGGGAATGAGCAGTTCTTC

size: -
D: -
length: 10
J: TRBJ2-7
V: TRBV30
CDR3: CAWGHYEQYF
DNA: TGTGCCTGGGGACACTACGAGCAGTACTTC

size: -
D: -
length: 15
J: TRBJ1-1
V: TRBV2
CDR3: CASTRQAVMNTEAFF
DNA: TGTGCCAGCACCCGGCAGGCAGTTATGAACACTGAAGCTTTCTTT

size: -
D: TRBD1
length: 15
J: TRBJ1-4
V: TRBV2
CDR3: CASGGQGAPNEKLFF
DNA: TGTGCCAGCGGGGGACAGGGGGCCCCTAATGAAAAACTGTTTTTT

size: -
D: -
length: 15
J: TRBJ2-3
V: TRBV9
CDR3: CASNVAVGEADTQYF
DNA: TGTGCCAGCAACGTAGCGGTAGGGGAGGCAGATACGCAGTATTTT

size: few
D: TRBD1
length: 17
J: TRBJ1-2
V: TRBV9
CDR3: CASSVGGRSGQGNGYTF
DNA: TGTGCCAGCAGCGTAGGGGGCAGGTCTGGACAGGGTAATGGCTACACCTTC

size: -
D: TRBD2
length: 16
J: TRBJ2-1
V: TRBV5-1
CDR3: CASSGRAESGNNEQFF
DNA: TGCGCCAGCAGCGGGAGGGCCGAGTCGGGGAACAATGAGCAGTTCTTC

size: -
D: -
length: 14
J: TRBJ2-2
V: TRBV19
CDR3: CASARTDYTGELFF
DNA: TGTGCCAGCGCAAGGACTGACTACACCGGGGAGCTGTTTTTT

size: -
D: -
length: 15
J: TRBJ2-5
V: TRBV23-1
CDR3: CASSSSGTTQETQYF
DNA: TGCGCCAGCAGTTCTTCCGGGACAACCCAAGAGACCCAGTACTTC

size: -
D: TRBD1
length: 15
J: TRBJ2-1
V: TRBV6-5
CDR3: CASSQDPGGYNEQFF
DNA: TGTGCCAGCAGCCAGGATCCAGGGGGCTACAATGAGCAGTTCTTC

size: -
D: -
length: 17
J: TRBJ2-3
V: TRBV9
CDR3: CASSQLNRRGMTDTQYF
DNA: TGTGCCAGCAGCCAGCTGAATCGAAGGGGGATGACAGATACGCAGTATTTT

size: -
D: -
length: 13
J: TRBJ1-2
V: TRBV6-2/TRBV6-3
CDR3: CASSYPDSTGYTF
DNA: TGTGCCAGCAGTTACCCGGACAGTACCGGCTACACCTTC

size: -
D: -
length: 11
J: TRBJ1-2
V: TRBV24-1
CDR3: CASVSSGGYTF
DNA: TGTGCCTCGGTATCGTCGGGTGGCTACACCTTC

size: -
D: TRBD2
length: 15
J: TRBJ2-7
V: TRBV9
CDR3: CASSPRASGTYEQYF
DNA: TGTGCCAGCAGCCCCCGGGCTAGCGGCACCTACGAGCAGTACTTC

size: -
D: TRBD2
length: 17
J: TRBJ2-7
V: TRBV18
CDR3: CASSLAVGAGSSYEQYF
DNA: TGTGCCAGCTCACTCGCGGTCGGAGCGGGAAGCTCCTACGAGCAGTACTTC

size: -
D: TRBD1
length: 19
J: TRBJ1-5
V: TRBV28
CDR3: CASRTNPGTGMNSNQPQHF
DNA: TGTGCCAGCAGAACAAACCCCGGGACAGGGATGAATAGCAATCAGCCCCAGCATTTT

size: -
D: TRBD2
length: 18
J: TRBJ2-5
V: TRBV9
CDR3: CASSVGSSGGAVAETQYF
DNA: TGTGCCAGCAGCGTAGGGAGTAGCGGGGGGGCGGTGGCGGAGACCCAGTACTTC

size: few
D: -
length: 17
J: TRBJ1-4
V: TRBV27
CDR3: CASSLSGQLATNEKLFF
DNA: TGTGCCAGCAGTTTATCGGGGCAGCTTGCAACTAATGAAAAACTGTTTTTT

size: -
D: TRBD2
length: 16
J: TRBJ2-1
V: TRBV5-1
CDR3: CASRKAGGPGYNEQFF
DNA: TGCGCCAGCAGGAAAGCGGGGGGGCCGGGTTACAATGAGCAGTTCTTC

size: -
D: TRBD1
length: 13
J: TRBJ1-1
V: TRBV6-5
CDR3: CASRDGTGGKAFF
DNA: TGTGCCAGCAGAGACGGGACAGGGGGAAAAGCTTTCTTT

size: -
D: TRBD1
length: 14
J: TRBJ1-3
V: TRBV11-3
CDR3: CASSLTGSGNTIYF
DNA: TGTGCCAGCAGCTTGACAGGGAGTGGAAACACCATATATTTT

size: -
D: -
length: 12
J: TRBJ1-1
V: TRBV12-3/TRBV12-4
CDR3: CASSTFDRSAFF
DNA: TGTGCCAGCAGTACCTTTGACAGGAGCGCTTTCTTT